What follows are 9 T cell receptor beta chains derived from one specimen sequenced in a study of T cell responses to AZD1222 COVID-19 vaccine (dated by TCRdb to the early 2020s). Read against the paper, the sample's time point label means: baseline before first vaccination. Libraries were constructed by the immunoSEQ multiplex PCR assay. The source is immuneACCESS, and TCRdb retained only in-frame sequences with V and J called. Part of the clones is not carried over; for the studies checked, unresolved V genes explain less than half of this, and the remainder is unexplained. This sample comprises more than 100,000 clones, 87% of them detected only once. The leading ten clones occupy approximately 1.4% of the sample. The input for sequencing was peripheral blood, taken on day 0 of AZD1222 vaccination. The receptors here all came from an adult in good health.

The chain is built from TRBV24-1 and TRBJ1-5; no clear D. V lost 4 bases, J lost 0 bases, and 6 bases lay in between. Germline lookup yields CDR1 KGHDR and CDR2 SFDVKD. The CDR3 covers 14 residues. The DNA of the CDR3 is TGTGCCACCAGTGAAGGGTATAGCAATCAGCCCCAGCATTTT. Residues: CATSEGYSNQPQHF.

The gene calls are TRBV6-5 and TRBJ2-1; 7 nucleotides line up with TRBD2. Germline CDR1 and CDR2: MNHEY and SVGAGI. J was trimmed by 8 bases and V by 0 bases; bases with no gene match: 1. CDR3 length equals 13 residues. The CDR3 DNA reads as TGTGCCAGCAGTTACTCCCGGGGGGATGAGCAGTTCTTC. Residues: CASSYSRGDEQFF.

The J gene is TRBJ1-1, the V gene TRBV11-2; no definite D call. CDR3 length: 14 amino acids. Per the germline V gene, CDR1 is SGHAT and CDR2 is FQNNGV. V lost 2 bases, J lost 5 bases, and 12 bases lay in between. Here the CDR3 reads CASSLPSVGTEAFF. CDR3 nucleotides: TGTGCCAGCAGCTTACCTTCGGTAGGGACTGAAGCTTTCTTT. The entire variable domain, with the rest obtained from reference TRBV11-2 and TRBJ1-1, is as follows: EAGVAQSPRYKIIEKRQSVAFWCNPISGHATLYWYQQILGQGPKLLIQFQNNGVVDDSQLPKDRFSAERLKGVDSTLKIQPAKLEDSAVYLCASSLPSVGTEAFFGQGTRLTVV.

CDR3 DNA: TGTGCCAGCAGCCCACACCACTATCGACTGGACACCGGGGAGCTGTTTTTT. Its translation is CASSPHHYRLDTGELFF. The chain links TRBV7-9 to TRBJ2-2; no clear D. CDR3 length equals 17 residues. V lost 5 bases and J lost 3, with 19 bases in between. In germline, CDR1 is SEHNR, CDR2 FQNEAQ (reference sequence).

The rearrangement links TRBV6-2 or TRBV6-3 to TRBJ2-7; D remains ambiguous. V lost 6 bases and J 5 bases, leaving 11 bases between the germline ends. The CDR3 covers 12 residues. The germline CDR1 and CDR2 sequences are MNHEY and SVGEGT. CDR3 residues: CASSNLRHEQYF. The CDR3, as DNA: TGTGCCAGCAGCAACTTAAGGCACGAGCAGTACTTC.

The chain joins TRBV28 to TRBJ2-2; D may be TRBD1 (5 bases). Trimming shortened V by 8 bases and J by 3 bases, and 10 bases separated the two germline ends. Germline CDR1 MDHEN, CDR2 SYDVKM. CDR3 length equals 13 residues. CDR3 sequence: CASQQADTGELFF. CDR3 sequence (DNA): TGTGCCAGCCAACAGGCGGACACCGGGGAGCTGTTTTTT.

The chain couples TRBV13 to TRBJ2-7, with 9 bases aligning to TRBD2. V shed 4 bases and J 2 bases; nucleotides not matched to a gene: 3. Per germline, CDR1 PRHDT and CDR2 FYEKMQ (reference sequence). This CDR3 is 14 amino acids long. The CDR3 spells CASSSRGGTYEQYF. Here the CDR3 DNA reads TGTGCCAGCAGCTCGCGGGGGGGGACCTACGAGCAGTACTTC.

The chain couples TRBV24-1 to TRBJ2-2; TRBD1 might be the D (6 bases). V dropped 4 bases and J dropped 0 bases, with 20 bases sitting between them. Germline lookup yields CDR1 KGHDR and CDR2 SFDVKD. There are 19 residues in the CDR3. CDR3 in amino acids: CATSDPQGSGRPNTGELFF. Here the CDR3 DNA reads TGTGCCACCAGTGACCCACAGGGATCCGGTCGACCGAACACCGGGGAGCTGTTTTTT.

The chain recombines TRBV18 with TRBJ2-7; 8 bases map to TRBD1. Germline V gives CDR1 KGHSH, CDR2 LQKENI. Germline trimming cut 3 bases from V and 6 bases from J; bases unmatched to any gene: 4. The CDR3 runs to 13 residues. CDR3 amino acids: CASSPAGGGEQYF. DNA of the CDR3: TGTGCCAGCTCACCGGCAGGGGGCGGCGAGCAGTACTTC. Full variable domain (missing parts from reference TRBV18 and TRBJ2-7): NAGVMQNPRHLVRRRGQEARLRCSPMKGHSHVYWYRQLPEEGLKFMVYLQKENIIDESGMPKERFSAEFPKEGPSILRIQQVVRGDSAAYFCASSPAGGGEQYFGPGTRLTVT.